This is a list of T cell receptor beta chains from one sample in a study of OX40 agonist ivuxolimab in advanced cancers. Assay: immunoSEQ multiplex PCR; the TCRdb copy retains only in-frame clones and omits some. This table has under 60,000 clones, 94% appearing once. Sequenced material: CD4+ or CD8+ T cells sorted from blood, taken in a trial of the OX40 agonist ivuxolimab. The receptors derive from an adult with an advanced solid tumor such as melanoma, head and neck, liver or kidney cancer. Both conserved end residues are trimmed from each CDR3. A D gene is named only where the DNA matches it firmly.

TRBJ2-2	TRBV11-2	TRBD2	13	ASSQTSGHTRELF
TRBJ2-2	TRBV15	-	12	ATSRLTDTGELF
TRBJ2-7	TRBV27	-	10	ASSSSSYEQY
TRBJ1-4	TRBV9	-	12	ASSVGSPNEKLF
TRBJ2-3	TRBV10-3	-	10	AISVDADKQY
TRBJ2-3	TRBV27	TRBD2	15	ASSLSWGLGSSDTQY
TRBJ2-1	TRBV7-3	TRBD2	13	ASSFLAGVVNEQF
TRBJ1-4	TRBV5-4	TRBD1	12	ASSPGQGDEKLF
TRBJ1-5	TRBV25-1	-	11	ACEGARDQPQH
TRBJ2-7	TRBV28	-	12	ASTSRGTTYEQY
TRBJ1-2	TRBV9	TRBD1	12	ASSPGQGPYGYT
TRBJ2-1	TRBV19	-	12	ASSKGQGYNEQF
TRBJ1-2	TRBV25-1	-	12	ASSEPLRDYGYT
TRBJ2-1	TRBV19	TRBD1	12	ASSMGDSLNEQF
TRBJ2-7	TRBV6-9	-	11	ASSYSRDYEQY
TRBJ2-3	TRBV28	-	14	ASSSYRGGSTDTQY
TRBJ2-3	TRBV15	TRBD2	14	ATSSLAGVLTDTQY
TRBJ2-7	TRBV7-4	TRBD1	14	ASSPGGTGEDYEQY
TRBJ2-3	TRBV10-3	TRBD2	13	AIKGTSGRVDTQY
TRBJ2-1	TRBV27	-	12	ASSPGLAGNEQF
TRBJ2-1	TRBV4-1	TRBD2	13	ASSQEASGYNEQF
TRBJ2-7	TRBV27	-	11	ASSPGMYYEQY
TRBJ2-1	TRBV19	-	13	ASTSWGSDYNEQF
TRBJ2-5	TRBV4-1	TRBD2	16	ASSQALGVGRALETQY
TRBJ1-3	TRBV7-9	-	12	ASSLVGGDYTIY
TRBJ2-1	TRBV7-9	TRBD2	13	ASSRTGLAVNEQF
TRBJ2-1	TRBV4-1	TRBD2	15	ASSPERSGSSYNEQF
TRBJ2-7	TRBV28	-	13	ASRAPTGSAYEQY
TRBJ2-3	TRBV6-1	-	14	ASREKGWVFPDTQY
TRBJ2-7	TRBV5-1	-	10	ASSLDSNEQY
TRBJ2-7	TRBV18	-	9	ASSLSYEQY
TRBJ2-7	TRBV11-2	-	10	ASSFSGYEQY
TRBJ2-7	TRBV19	-	11	ASTDGGVNEQY
TRBJ2-1	TRBV19	-	11	ASSLSAYNEQF
TRBJ2-1	TRBV29-1	TRBD2	11	SVADSGRIEQF
TRBJ2-3	TRBV5-6	-	10	ASSLGEDTQY
TRBJ2-3	TRBV12-1	-	18	ASSFTAPSGSLDSTDTQY
TRBJ2-7	TRBV29-1	-	11	SVVWTASYEQY
-	TRBV19	TRBD1	12	ASTSGTGSYEQY
TRBJ2-5	TRBV14	-	12	ASSQWAGQETQY
TRBJ2-7	TRBV27	-	8	ASTFYEQY
TRBJ1-1	TRBV9	-	12	ASSAGTVYTEAF
TRBJ1-1	TRBV28	TRBD1	17	ASSPYGGGGQRVNTEAF
TRBJ1-1	TRBV4-1	-	13	ASSQDFGGNTEAF
TRBJ1-5	TRBV2	-	15	ASSEVLTVVSNQPQH
TRBJ1-2	TRBV29-1	TRBD1	11	SAQEQGFYGYT
TRBJ2-1	TRBV7-9	TRBD2	13	ASSSRLAGRNEQF
TRBJ1-3	TRBV30	-	10	ARTGTGNTIY
TRBJ2-7	TRBV5-4	-	12	ASSARGNSYEQY
TRBJ2-5	TRBV7-9	TRBD1	12	ASSPWDSQETQY
TRBJ1-5	TRBV19	TRBD1	13	ASSTWAGGDQPQH
TRBJ2-1	TRBV5-6	TRBD2	13	ASSLVGLGVDEQF
TRBJ2-1	TRBV5-4	TRBD2	13	ASSLVAGDNNEQF
TRBJ1-4	TRBV12-5	TRBD1	12	ASGWGTENEKLF
TRBJ2-4	TRBV2	-	10	ASQAVPGHEY
TRBJ2-5	TRBV9	TRBD2	12	ASSAAGGTETQY
TRBJ1-2	TRBV29-1	TRBD1	10	SVDGTGPGYT